The 21 T cell receptor beta chains below all came from one sample that was sequenced in a study of graft-versus-host responses after intestinal transplantation. Plating combined roughly 200,000 CFSE-labeled responder cells with roughly 200,000 irradiated, violet-dye-labeled stimulator cells. Clones were sequenced by immunoSEQ multiplex PCR, and TCRdb holds only the in-frame ones, with some missing. The profile shows roughly 9,200 clones, approximately 30% of them singletons. Sequenced material: alloreactive CD8+ T cells from a mixed lymphocyte reaction culture, taken before transplantation. Subset indicated: CFSE-low proliferating T cells sorted from approximately 6-day pre-transplant mixed lymphocyte reaction (GvH or HvG direction). The source of these receptors is a human patient who was an organ donor for intestinal transplantation.

This clone was observed a few times. This chain uses TRBV27 with TRBJ2-7; 16 bases fit TRBD2. The CDR3 length is 15 residues. In germline, CDR1 is MNHEY, CDR2 SMNVEV (reference sequence). Trimming took 5 bases from V and 7 from J; bases not matched to a gene: 5. CDR3 amino acids: CASSGTSGGASEQYF. CDR3 DNA: TGTGCCAGCAGTGGGACTAGCGGGGGGGCTAGTGAGCAGTACTTC.

The rearrangement links TRBV5-1 to TRBJ2-3; TRBD1 aligns across 8 bases. The CDR3 loop spans 16 amino acids. Germline V gives CDR1 SGHRS, CDR2 YFSETQ. Trimming took 3 bases from V and 3 from J; bases not matched to a gene: 9. The CDR3 protein is CASSSFQGAQTDTQYF. Written as DNA, the CDR3 is TGCGCCAGCAGCTCGTTTCAGGGGGCGCAAACAGATACGCAGTATTTT.

The rearrangement joins TRBV19 to TRBJ2-6; tentatively, D is TRBD1 (5 bases). Germline CDR1 is LNHDA and CDR2 is SQIVND (reference sequence). Trimming cost V 5 bases and J 4 bases, with 12 bases left between them. This CDR3 region has 15 residues. The CDR3 protein is CASSQGVVGANVLTF. In nucleotides, the CDR3 is TGTGCCAGTAGTCAAGGGGTGGTCGGGGCCAACGTCCTGACTTTC.

This clone was detected a few times. V usage is TRBV13 and J usage is TRBJ2-3, with D uncertain. The CDR3 sequence is 11 residues long. Looked up from germline, CDR1 is PRHDT and CDR2 is FYEKMQ (reference sequence). V lost 5 bases and J 5 bases, leaving 5 bases between the germline ends. The CDR3 is CASSTIDTQYF. The CDR3 DNA sequence: TGTGCCAGCAGCACTATAGATACGCAGTATTTT.

The V gene is TRBV11-2, the J gene TRBJ2-7; TRBD2 might be the D (6 bases). The CDR3 runs to 16 residues. V dropped 2 bases and J dropped 2 bases, with 16 bases sitting between them. CDR1 is SGHAT and CDR2 is FQNNGV in the germline V gene. CDR3 protein: CASSLSLRGRTYEQYF. For the CDR3, the DNA is TGTGCCAGCAGCTTAAGTTTGCGGGGAAGAACCTACGAGCAGTACTTC.

The CDR3 loop is CASRISLGVGQPQHF. CDR3 nucleotides: TGTGCCAGCAGGATATCCCTAGGGGTTGGTCAGCCCCAGCATTTT. The chain joins TRBV27 to TRBJ1-5; a possible D gene is TRBD1 (5 bases). V was trimmed by 6 bases and J by 6 bases, leaving 18 bases between them. The germline CDR1 and CDR2 sequences are MNHEY and SMNVEV (reference sequence). The CDR3 has 15 amino acids.

The chain joins TRBV6-5 to TRBJ2-1; D possibly corresponds to TRBD1 (6 bases). The CDR3 extends over 16 amino acids. The germline CDR1 and CDR2 sequences are MNHEY and SVGAGI. The germline V and J ends were trimmed by 0 bases and 4 bases, with 13 bases remaining between them. The CDR3 DNA follows: TGTGCCAGCAGTTACTCGATTAGGACAGATTACAATGAGCAGTTCTTC. Translation gives CASSYSIRTDYNEQFF.

This clone was counted only a few times. The rearrangement uses TRBV11-2 and TRBJ2-2; D may be TRBD2 (5 bases). V shed 6 bases and J shed 6 bases, with 5 bases lying between them. CDR1 is SGHAT, CDR2 FQNNGV, per germline. This CDR3 has 11 residues. In DNA, the CDR3 is TGTGCCAGCAGGGGAGCCGGGGAGCTGTTTTTT. This codes for CASRGAGELFF.

V usage is TRBV19 and J usage is TRBJ1-5; D is ambiguous. V gave up 3 bases and J gave up 4 bases, with 4 bases separating them. The CDR3 has 12 amino acids. Looked up from germline, CDR1 is LNHDA and CDR2 is SQIVND (reference sequence). The CDR3 sequence: CASSIGNQPQHF. In DNA, the CDR3 is TGTGCCAGTAGTATCGGTAATCAGCCCCAGCATTTT.

The V call is TRBV7-4, the J call TRBJ1-2; D gene uncertain. The germline V and J ends were trimmed by 5 bases and 3 bases, with 7 bases remaining between them. The germline V gene has CDR1 SGHVT and CDR2 SQSDAQ. The CDR3 loop spans 12 amino acids. The CDR3 DNA follows: TGTGCCAGCAGCCCGGGTGACTATGGCTACACCTTC. Amino acid sequence: CASSPGDYGYTF.

This sequence joins TRBV4-1 and TRBJ2-5; tentatively, D is TRBD2 (6 bases). The CDR3 contains 15 residues. V gave up 1 base and J gave up 4 bases, with 13 bases separating them. Germline V lookup: CDR1 MGHRA, CDR2 YSYEKL. The CDR3 DNA reads as TGCGCCAGCAGCCAAGCGGTGAGAGCGGGAGAGACCCAGTACTTC. Amino acids: CASSQAVRAGETQYF.

For this clone: One end of the junction does not line up with germline, which may come from a read error. The rearrangement joins TRBV7-7 to TRBJ2-5; D perhaps matches TRBD2 (6 bases). Germline V gives CDR1 SSHAT, CDR2 FNYEAQ (reference sequence). The CDR3 runs to 18 residues. In nucleotides, the CDR3 is TGTGCTAGCAGCTCGGGGGAAATGGGACCGGGCCCGCAAGAGACCCAGTACTTC. Protein product: CASSSGEMGPGPQETQYF.

The chain recombines TRBV6-6 with TRBJ1-2, with 7 bases fitting TRBD1. The V segment lost 6 bases and the J segment 4 bases; nucleotides outside the gene matches: 5. This CDR3 region has 13 residues. Germline V gives CDR1 MNHNY, CDR2 SVGAGI (reference sequence). CDR3 DNA sequence: TGTGCCAGCAGGTCGACAGGGTTCTATGGCTACACCTTC. It specifies CASRSTGFYGYTF.

Only a few counts were recorded for this clone. V usage is TRBV7-9 and J usage is TRBJ2-7; possible D gene TRBD2, 7 bases. The CDR3 consists of 16 residues. Germline-derived CDR1 and CDR2 are SEHNR and FQNEAQ (reference sequence). V lost 1 base to trimming and J lost 5 bases, with 18 bases between them. The CDR3 region has the DNA TGTGCCAGCAGCTTAGGGAGGGGGGGCGCAACCCACGAGCAGTACTTC. This gives the protein CASSLGRGGATHEQYF.

This clone came up a few times. The rearrangement joins TRBV29-1 to TRBJ1-2; the D gene is possibly TRBD1 (5 bases). The CDR3 runs to 14 residues. Germline values: CDR1 SQVTM, CDR2 ANQGSEA. The germline V and J ends were trimmed by 5 bases and 4 bases, with 17 bases remaining between them. CDR3 residues: CSVPGGKDLYGYTF. CDR3 nucleotide sequence: TGCAGCGTTCCGGGGGGAAAGGACCTCTATGGCTACACCTTC. The entire variable domain, with the rest obtained from reference TRBV29-1 and TRBJ1-2, is as follows: SAVISQKPSRDICQRGTSLTIQCQVDSQVTMMFWYRQQPGQSLTLIATANQGSEATYESGFVIDKFPISRPNLTFSTLTVSNMSPEDSSIYLCSVPGGKDLYGYTFGSGTRLTVV.

This clone counts as medium-sized (0.01 to 0.1%). Other DNA sequences of this sample code for an identical CDR3. The V call is TRBV9, the J call TRBJ2-7, with a weak D call TRBD2 (5 bases). This CDR3 region has 14 residues. The V end was cut by 2 bases, the J end by 4 bases, with 13 bases between. The germline gives CDR1 SGDLS, CDR2 YYNGEE. The CDR3 loop is CASSVGGPAYEQYF. Here the CDR3 DNA reads TGTGCCAGCAGCGTCGGCGGGCCAGCTTACGAGCAGTACTTC.

The J gene is TRBJ2-1, the V gene TRBV4-1; 8 bases agree with TRBD2. The V segment lost 1 base and the J segment 7 bases; nucleotides outside the gene matches: 12. CDR3 length: 17 residues. Germline loops: CDR1 MGHRA, CDR2 YSYEKL. CDR3 sequence (DNA): TGCGCCAGCAGCCAAGGGGTTGGGCGGGGGGTATTAAATGAGCAGTTCTTC. It specifies CASSQGVGRGVLNEQFF.

This clone is labeled as medium-sized. The chain has TRBV4-2 and TRBJ2-3; maybe TRBD2 (6 bases). Germline V lookup: CDR1 LGHNA, CDR2 YNFKEQ. There are 17 residues in the CDR3. Deletions cut 0 bases from V and 5 bases from J, with 18 bases between. CDR3: CASSQEKSGALGDTQYF. Here the CDR3 DNA reads TGTGCCAGCAGCCAAGAGAAGTCGGGAGCACTGGGAGATACGCAGTATTTT.

This clone was detected only a few times. The chain couples TRBV4-3 to TRBJ1-5; the D is unclear. The CDR3 runs to 16 residues. The germline V and J ends were trimmed by 3 bases and 2 bases, with 14 bases remaining between them. Germline values: CDR1 LGHNA, CDR2 YSLEER. CDR3 sequence: CASSQTYDKGNQPQHF. Written as DNA, the CDR3 is TGCGCCAGCAGCCAGACTTATGATAAAGGCAATCAGCCCCAGCATTTT.

The chain has TRBV7-6 and TRBJ2-7; D may be TRBD1 (7 bases). Germline CDR1 SGHVS, CDR2 FNYEAQ. The CDR3 loop spans 16 amino acids. V gave up 1 base and J gave up 5 bases, with 18 bases separating them. CDR3 loop: CASSLGAGGSGHEQYF. The CDR3 DNA reads TGTGCCAGCAGCTTAGGGGCAGGGGGGAGTGGGCACGAGCAGTACTTC.

The gene calls are TRBV29-1 and TRBJ2-3; 9 bases fit TRBD2. Germline CDR1 SQVTM, CDR2 ANQGSEA. The CDR3 loop spans 13 amino acids. Trimming took 7 bases from V and 3 from J; bases not matched to a gene: 5. The CDR3 DNA reads TGCAGCGCTCAGACTAGCGGTACAGATACGCAGTATTTT. Residues: CSAQTSGTDTQYF.